This TCR beta chain emerged from a study of blood T cell repertoires in COVID-19. The V end was cut by 7 bases, the J end by 1 base, with 14 bases between. This CDR3 region has 14 residues. Germline V gene sequence: CDR1 SNHLY, CDR2 FYNNEI. Profiling relied on immunoSEQ multiplex PCR, and the TCRdb table lists in-frame clones only, not all of them. The sample comprises fewer than 250,000 clones, 80% to 90% of which are singletons, and approximately 1% rests with the top ten. The sequenced material came from peripheral blood. The chain employs TRBV2 and TRBJ2-7, with TRBD1 as a possible D gene (6 bases). The source is a man in his thirties or forties with acute or convalescent COVID-19. CDR3: CASIRGTASYEQYF. Written as DNA, the CDR3 is TGTGCCAGCATAAGGGGGACCGCGTCCTACGAGCAGTACTTC.